The entry below gives a single TCR beta chain sequence along with its context. The data were obtained in a study of blood T cells in healthy people across ages. This CDR3 has 17 amino acids. V lost 1 base and J 0 bases, leaving 16 bases between the germline ends. Germline loops: CDR1 SEHNR, CDR2 FQNEAQ (reference sequence). A second PCR of roughly 7 to 11 cycles used a sample-barcoded 5' primer and a J-beta primer mix. TCRdb used MiXCR to reprocess the 5' RACE reads, holding one entry per CDR3 protein. The data hold roughly 2 million distinct CDR3 sequences, with around half observed a single time. The sequence was collected from a woman aged 40-49 years in good health. V usage is TRBV7-9 and J usage is TRBJ2-7; D might be TRBD1 (5 bases). The sequenced sample was blood. The CDR3 loop reads CASSLEVSGLSSYEQYF. Here the CDR3 DNA reads TGTGCCAGCAGCTTAGAAGTTTCAGGGCTCAGCTCCTACGAGCAGTACTTC.